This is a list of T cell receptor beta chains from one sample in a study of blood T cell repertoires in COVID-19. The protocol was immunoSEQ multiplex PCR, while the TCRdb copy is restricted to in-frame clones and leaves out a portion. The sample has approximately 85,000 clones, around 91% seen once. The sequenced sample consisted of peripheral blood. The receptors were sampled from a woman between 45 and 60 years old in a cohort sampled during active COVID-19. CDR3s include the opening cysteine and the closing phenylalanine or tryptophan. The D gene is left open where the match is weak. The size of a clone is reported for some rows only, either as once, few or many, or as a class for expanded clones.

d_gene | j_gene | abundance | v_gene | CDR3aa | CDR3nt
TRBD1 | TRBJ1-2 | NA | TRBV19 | CASNTGGDGYTF | TGTGCCAGTAACACAGGGGGAGATGGCTACACCTTC
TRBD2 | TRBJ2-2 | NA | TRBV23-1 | CASSHKLALALGGELFF | TGCGCCAGCAGTCACAAACTAGCGCTCGCACTCGGGGGGGAGCTGTTTTTT
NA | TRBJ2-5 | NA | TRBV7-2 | CASSWATAETQYF | TGTGCCAGCAGCTGGGCTACGGCAGAGACCCAGTACTTC
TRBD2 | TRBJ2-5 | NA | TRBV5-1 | CANKEVTSGPGETQYF | TGCGCCAACAAGGAGGTGACTAGCGGCCCTGGAGAGACCCAGTACTTC
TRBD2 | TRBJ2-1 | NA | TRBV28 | CAISERDLGNEQFF | TGTGCCATCAGCGAGCGGGACCTGGGCAATGAGCAGTTCTTC
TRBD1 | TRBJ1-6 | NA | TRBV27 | CASSHGQGSGSSPLHF | TGTGCCAGCAGTCACGGACAGGGGAGTGGGAGTTCACCCCTCCACTTT
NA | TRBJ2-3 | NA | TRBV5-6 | CASSLEQGHDWDTQYF | TGTGCCAGCAGCTTGGAACAGGGTCACGACTGGGATACGCAGTATTTT
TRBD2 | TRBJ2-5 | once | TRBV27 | CASSLYPLAGGKTQYF | TGTGCCAGCAGTTTATACCCTTTAGCGGGAGGGAAGACCCAGTACTTC
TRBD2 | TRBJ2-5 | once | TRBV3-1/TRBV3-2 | CASSQGLAGGQETQYF | TGTGCCAGCAGCCAAGGGCTAGCGGGAGGGCAAGAGACCCAGTACTTC
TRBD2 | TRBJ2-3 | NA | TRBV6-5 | CASSYSKAGGGDTQYF | TGTGCCAGCAGTTACTCGAAGGCGGGAGGGGGGGATACGCAGTATTTT
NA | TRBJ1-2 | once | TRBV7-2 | CASSLGAVLYGYTF | TGTGCCAGCAGCTTAGGGGCAGTCCTCTATGGCTACACCTTC
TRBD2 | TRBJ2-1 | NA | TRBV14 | CASSQPGLPSNEQFF | TGTGCCAGCAGTCAACCGGGACTACCGTCTAACGAGCAGTTCTTC
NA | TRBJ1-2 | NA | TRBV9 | CASSPQTGLNYGYTF | TGTGCCAGCAGCCCTCAGACAGGCCTTAACTATGGCTACACCTTC
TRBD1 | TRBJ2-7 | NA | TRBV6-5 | CASARGGKGLYEQYF | TGTGCCAGCGCTAGAGGGGGCAAGGGATTATACGAGCAGTACTTC
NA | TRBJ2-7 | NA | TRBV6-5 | CASSYRRTPPYYEQYF | TGTGCCAGCAGTTACCGGAGAACGCCCCCCTACTACGAGCAGTACTTC
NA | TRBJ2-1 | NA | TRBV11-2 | CASSLAAGAYNEQFF | TGTGCCAGCAGCTTAGCGGCCGGGGCCTACAATGAGCAGTTCTTC
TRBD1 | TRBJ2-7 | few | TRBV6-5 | CASSSPGQGTYEQYF | TGTGCCAGCAGCAGCCCGGGACAGGGAACCTACGAGCAGTACTTC
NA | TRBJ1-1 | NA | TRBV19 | CASSTGQGYTEAFF | TGTGCCAGTAGTACTGGACAAGGATACACTGAAGCTTTCTTT
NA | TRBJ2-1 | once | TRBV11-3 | CASSSGVSYNEQFF | TGTGCCAGCAGCTCGGGTGTCTCCTACAATGAGCAGTTCTTC
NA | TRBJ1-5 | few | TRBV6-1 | CASSEHNNQPQHF | TGTGCCAGCAGTGAGCACAACAATCAGCCCCAGCATTTT
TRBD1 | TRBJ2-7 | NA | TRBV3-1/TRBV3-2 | CASSHHGTVDEQYF | TGTGCCAGCAGCCACCATGGGACAGTGGACGAGCAGTACTTC
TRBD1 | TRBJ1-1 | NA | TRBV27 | CASSLYGTGDTEAFF | TGTGCCAGCAGTTTATATGGGACAGGGGACACTGAAGCTTTCTTT
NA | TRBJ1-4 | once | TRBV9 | CASSPPGQREKLFF | TGTGCCAGCAGCCCCCCGGGACAACGCGAAAAACTGTTTTTT
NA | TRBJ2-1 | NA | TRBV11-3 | CASSPGAYNEQFF | TGTGCCAGCAGCCCGGGAGCCTACAATGAGCAGTTCTTC
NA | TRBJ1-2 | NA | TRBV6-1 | CASSEAVGADYGYTF | TGTGCCAGCAGTGAAGCGGTGGGGGCGGACTATGGCTACACCTTC
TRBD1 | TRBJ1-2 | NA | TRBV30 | CAWSVQGEGYTF | TGTGCCTGGAGTGTACAGGGGGAAGGCTACACCTTC
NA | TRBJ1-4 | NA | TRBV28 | CASRGSANEKLFF | TGTGCCAGCAGGGGCTCGGCTAATGAAAAACTGTTTTTT
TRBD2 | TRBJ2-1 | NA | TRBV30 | CAWSSKGLASNEQFF | TGTGCCTGGAGTTCGAAGGGACTAGCGTCCAATGAGCAGTTCTTC
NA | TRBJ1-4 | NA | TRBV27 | CACYGPQGSSEKLFF | TGTGCCTGCTATGGGCCCCAGGGGAGTAGTGAAAAACTGTTTTTT
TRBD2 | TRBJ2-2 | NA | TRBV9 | CASSVEAGGPGELFF | TGTGCCAGCAGCGTAGAGGCGGGAGGGCCCGGGGAGCTGTTTTTT
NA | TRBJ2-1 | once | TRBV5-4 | CASSPGAVTYNEQFF | TGTGCCAGCAGCCCCGGAGCGGTTACATATAATGAGCAGTTCTTC